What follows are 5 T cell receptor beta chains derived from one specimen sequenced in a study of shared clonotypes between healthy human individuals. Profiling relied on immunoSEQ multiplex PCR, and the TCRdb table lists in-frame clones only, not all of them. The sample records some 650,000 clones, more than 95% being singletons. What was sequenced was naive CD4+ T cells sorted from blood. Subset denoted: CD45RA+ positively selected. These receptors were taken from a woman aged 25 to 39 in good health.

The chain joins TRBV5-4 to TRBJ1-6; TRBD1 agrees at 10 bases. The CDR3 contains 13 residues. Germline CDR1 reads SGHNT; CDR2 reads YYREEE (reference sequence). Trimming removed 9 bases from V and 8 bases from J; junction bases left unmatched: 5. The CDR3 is CATRQGAHSPLHF. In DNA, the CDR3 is TGTGCCACGCGACAGGGGGCGCATTCACCCCTCCACTTT.

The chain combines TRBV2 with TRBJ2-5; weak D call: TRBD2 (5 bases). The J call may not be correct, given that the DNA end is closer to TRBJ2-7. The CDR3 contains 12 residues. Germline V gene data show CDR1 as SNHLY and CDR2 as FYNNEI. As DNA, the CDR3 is TGTGCCAGCAGGCTGGGAGACTACGAGCAGTACTTC. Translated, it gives CASRLGDYEQYF.

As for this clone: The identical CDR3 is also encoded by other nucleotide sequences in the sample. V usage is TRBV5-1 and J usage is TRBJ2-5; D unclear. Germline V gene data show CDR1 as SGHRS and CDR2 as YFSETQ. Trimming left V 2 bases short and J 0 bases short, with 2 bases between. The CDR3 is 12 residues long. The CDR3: CASSLNQETQYF. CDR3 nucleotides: TGCGCCAGCAGCTTAAACCAAGAGACCCAGTACTTC.

This chain's CDR3 is CASSPDTSVYGYTF. The CDR3 bases are TGTGCCAGCAGTCCGGACACCTCGGTCTATGGCTACACCTTC. The chain couples TRBV28 to TRBJ1-2; perhaps TRBD1 as D (5 bases). The germline gives CDR1 MDHEN, CDR2 SYDVKM. The CDR3 runs 14 residues. With 5 bases removed from V and 4 bases from J, the gap between germline ends came to 14 bases.

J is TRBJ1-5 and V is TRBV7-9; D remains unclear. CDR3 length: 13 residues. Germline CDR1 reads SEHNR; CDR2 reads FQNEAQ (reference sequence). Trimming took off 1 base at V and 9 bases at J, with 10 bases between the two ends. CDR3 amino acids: CASSLGPARPQHF. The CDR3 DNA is TGTGCCAGCAGCTTAGGACCGGCTAGGCCCCAGCATTTT.